This T cell receptor (beta chain) was recorded in a study of blood T cell repertoires in COVID-19 (TCRdb year 2020). Background for the entire study: Samples from collaborators originated in the United States, Italy and Spain and spanned both the acute and convalescent phases of COVID-19. The material from the prospective study consisted of cDNA or gDNA derived from T cells, B-cell-depleted T cells, or PBMCs. Subjects who had been exposed to COVID-19, were actively infected with it, or had recovered from it provided the deeply sampled blood TCRbeta repertoires that made up the dataset. The repertoires were released in a freely available public database meant as a resource for research on the immune response to SARS-CoV-2. Samples came from the ongoing ImmuneRACE study (first 160 participants) plus 1,254 subjects from 6 global collaborators. Sample metadata almost always included a de-identified subject ID, COVID-19 status, age in years and sex. HLA class I and class II types, where available, came from metadata supplied by the sample provider rather than from assay-based typing.

Study-wide conclusions, independent of this receptor: The quantity of clinical and demographic metadata differed by source and by participant and was supplied without curation.

The CDR3 starts with the cysteine, ends with the phenylalanine, and has 15 residues. This entry keeps only the CDR3 DNA: 45 bases, framed from base 1. The germline V gene (reference sequence) specifies LGHDT as CDR1 and YNNKEL as CDR2. Between the V and J ends, shortened by 0 bases and 1 base respectively, the junction contains 9 bases. Remarks on this clone: What antigen it recognizes has not been identified. Per-base quality was not reported, and no clone a single base away is much larger than it.

One collaborating source in Seattle enrolled patients during active infection and followed them longitudinally through the course of disease. Whole blood was collected in K2EDTA tubes by collaborating institutions according to the institutions' own protocols. Collaborator samples were shipped for TCRbeta analysis as frozen whole blood, isolated PBMCs, or DNA extracted from either sample type. TCRbeta CDR3 regions were amplified from genomic DNA by means of the immunoSEQ Assay, a bias-controlled multiplex PCR. From the authors' description of their analysis: The number of nucleated cells in each sample was estimated from the amplification of reference gene primers within the assay. To quantify the absolute abundance of each unique TCRbeta CDR3 rearrangement, sequence reads were collapsed and filtered. Productive Simpson clonality was computed per sample as the square root of Simpson's diversity index over productive rearrangements. The table was pulled from immuneACCESS by TCRdb, which kept in-frame rearrangements only. Such tables lose some clones; where checked, under half of the loss comes from unresolved V genes, and the rest has no known cause. V, J and clone size reflect that table, while D and trimming were determined from the DNA. Here the sample has 150,000 to 200,000 clones; about four fifths occur a single time. The top ten clones comprise around 5.9% of the sample.

The sequencing sample was made of peripheral blood. The V and J segments used are TRBV3-1 (or the pseudogene TRBV3-2) and TRBJ1-2; the D gene is unclear. This TCR was sampled from a woman in her 40s with COVID-19, enrolled during active disease. The CDR3 region reads CASSQEEAVNYGYTF. The DNA sequence follows: TGTGCCAGCAGCCAAGAAGAGGCAGTTAACTATGGCTACACCTTC.